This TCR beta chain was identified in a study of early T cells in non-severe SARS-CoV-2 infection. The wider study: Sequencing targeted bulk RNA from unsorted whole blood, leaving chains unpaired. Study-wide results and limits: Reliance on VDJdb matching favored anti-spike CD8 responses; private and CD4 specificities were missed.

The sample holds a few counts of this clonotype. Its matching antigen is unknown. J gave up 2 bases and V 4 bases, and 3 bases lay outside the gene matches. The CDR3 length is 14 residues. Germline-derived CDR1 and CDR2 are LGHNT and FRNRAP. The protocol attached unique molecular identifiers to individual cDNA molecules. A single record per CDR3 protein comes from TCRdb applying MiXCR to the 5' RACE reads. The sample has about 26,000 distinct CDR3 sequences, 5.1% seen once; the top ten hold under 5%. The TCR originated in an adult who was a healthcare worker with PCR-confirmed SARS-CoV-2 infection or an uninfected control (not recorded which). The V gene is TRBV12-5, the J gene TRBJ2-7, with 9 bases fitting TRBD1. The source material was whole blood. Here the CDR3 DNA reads TGTGCTAGTGGTTCCCGGACAGGGGCCTACGAGCAGTACTTC. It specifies CASGSRTGAYEQYF. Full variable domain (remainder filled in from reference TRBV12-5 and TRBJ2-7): DARVTQTPRHKVTEMGQEVTMRCQPILGHNTVFWYRQTMMQGLELLAYFRNRAPLDDSGMPKDRFSAEMPDATLATLKIQPSEPRDSAVYFCASGSRTGAYEQYFGPGTRLTVT.